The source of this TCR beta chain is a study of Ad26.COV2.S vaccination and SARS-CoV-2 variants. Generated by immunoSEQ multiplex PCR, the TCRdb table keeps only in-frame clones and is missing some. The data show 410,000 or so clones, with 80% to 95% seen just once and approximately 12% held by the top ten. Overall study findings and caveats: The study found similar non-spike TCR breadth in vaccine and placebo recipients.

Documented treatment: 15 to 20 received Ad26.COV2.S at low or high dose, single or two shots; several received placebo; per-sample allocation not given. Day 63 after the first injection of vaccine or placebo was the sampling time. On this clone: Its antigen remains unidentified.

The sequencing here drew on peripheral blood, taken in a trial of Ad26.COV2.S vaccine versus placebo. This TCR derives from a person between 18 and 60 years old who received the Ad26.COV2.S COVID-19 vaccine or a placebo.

The CDR3 sequence: CASSLDPEYQPQHF. The CDR3 nucleotides are TGTGCCAGCAGTTTAGATCCGGAGTATCAGCCCCAGCATTTT. This chain uses TRBV28 with TRBJ1-5; D remains ambiguous. The CDR3 spans 14 residues. The V gene lost 2 bases and the J gene lost 5 bases, with 10 bases spanning the gap. Germline lookup yields CDR1 MDHEN and CDR2 SYDVKM.